Following are 16 T cell receptor beta chains from one sample sequenced in a study of T cell repertoires in cytomegalovirus infection. TCRdb re-called the reads with MiXCR, one entry per CDR3 protein. The sample shows 510,000 or so distinct CDR3 sequences, around 27% of them seen only once. Sequencing was carried out using PBMCs. The receptors here all came from a human donor in good health (CMV status not recorded). Some clones in this sample may be carry-over from other donors' samples.

This chain connects TRBV6-1 to TRBJ2-3; 9 nucleotides line up with TRBD2. With 7 bases clipped from V and 0 bases from J, the junction kept 5 bases outside the gene matches. The CDR3 has 15 residues. Germline V gene sequence: CDR1 MNHNS, CDR2 SASEGT. The CDR3, as DNA: TGTGCCAGCAAAACCCTAGCGGGGAGCACAGATACGCAGTATTTT. This gives the protein CASKTLAGSTDTQYF.

The chain joins TRBV5-8 to TRBJ1-1; 11 bases are a match to TRBD1. This CDR3 is built from 12 residues. The V gene's germline CDR1 is SGHTS and CDR2 YDEGEE. V shed 3 bases, J shed 10 bases, and the junction held 2 bases outside the gene matches. The CDR3 nucleotides are TGTGCCAGCAGCTGGGACAGGGGGTCAGCTTTCTTT. It is translated as CASSWDRGSAFF.

The count of this clonotype is one. V usage is TRBV7-4 and J usage is TRBJ2-7; TRBD2 might be the D (6 bases). Germline V lookup: CDR1 SGHVT, CDR2 SQSDAQ. CDR3 length: 15 amino acids. V was pared by 4 bases and J by 3 bases, with 16 bases between. CDR3 amino acids: CASSSTGTPVYEQYF. CDR3 DNA sequence: TGTGCCAGCAGCTCCACCGGGACTCCAGTCTACGAGCAGTACTTC.

This clonotype was counted between two and nine times. The rearrangement joins TRBV5-1 to TRBJ2-3, with D perhaps matching TRBD1 (6 bases). This CDR3 comprises 16 residues. Trimming stripped 3 bases from V and 2 bases from J, with 16 bases between. The V gene's germline CDR1 is SGHRS and CDR2 YFSETQ. CDR3 residues: CASSSERDMYTDTQYF. The CDR3 bases are TGCGCCAGCAGCTCGGAACGGGACATGTACACAGATACGCAGTATTTT.

V gene TRBV6-2 or TRBV6-3 combines with J gene TRBJ1-1; TRBD1 might be the D (5 bases). The V gene's germline CDR1 is MNHEY and CDR2 SVGEGT. Trimming shortened V by 2 bases and J by 7 bases, and 20 bases separated the two germline ends. The CDR3 sequence is 16 residues long. This chain's CDR3 is CASSYGIGALWGEAFF. In nucleotides, the CDR3 is TGTGCCAGCAGTTACGGAATCGGGGCCCTGTGGGGTGAAGCTTTCTTT.

At least ten counts were recorded for this clonotype. The V call is TRBV6-1, the J call TRBJ2-5, with 8 nucleotides matching TRBD2. Germline V lookup: CDR1 MNHNS, CDR2 SASEGT. J gave up 3 bases and V 6 bases, and 3 bases lay outside the gene matches. This CDR3 is 13 amino acids long. CDR3 DNA: TGTGCCAGCAGAGTCGGGGGGGAAGAGACCCAGTACTTC. It specifies CASRVGGEETQYF.

This clonotype has a count of ten or more. This chain uses TRBV7-2 with TRBJ2-5; 12 bases fit TRBD2. Germline CDR1 reads SGHTA; CDR2 reads FQGNSA. V lost 1 base to trimming and J lost 5 bases; unmatched junction nucleotides: 5. This CDR3 is 16 amino acids long. CDR3 protein: CASSLELAGGRETQYF. CDR3 sequence (DNA): TGTGCCAGCAGCTTAGAACTAGCGGGAGGACGGGAGACCCAGTACTTC.

The table lists this clonotype with a few counts. The J gene is TRBJ1-1, the V gene TRBV12-3 or TRBV12-4; maybe TRBD1 (5 bases). The CDR3 runs to 13 residues. Between the trimmed V and J ends, which lost 4 bases and 5 bases, there was a span of 11 bases. The CDR3 DNA follows: TGTGCCAGCAGTTCGTACCAGGGTACTGAAGCTTTCTTT. Translated, it gives CASSSYQGTEAFF.

This clonotype was observed once. The chain recombines TRBV4-3 with TRBJ2-1, with D unresolved. The CDR3 is 12 residues long. V lost 1 base, J lost 8 bases, and 6 bases lay in between. Germline-derived CDR1 and CDR2 are LGHNA and YSLEER. For the CDR3, the DNA is TGCGCCAGCAGCCAAGGGAGACATGAGCAGTTCTTC. It codes for CASSQGRHEQFF.

This clonotype was counted between two and nine times. The rearrangement links TRBV12-3 or TRBV12-4 to TRBJ1-2, with D perhaps matching TRBD1 (5 bases). The CDR3 extends over 14 amino acids. V was cut by 6 bases and J by 7 bases, with 18 bases left in between. In DNA, the CDR3 is TGTGCCAGCAGACGAAGGGGACGGCACTCTGGCTACACCTTC. Encoded protein: CASRRRGRHSGYTF.

This clonotype occurred a few times. Its ends do not fully match the called genes, so a read error is possible. V is TRBV4-3 and J is TRBJ2-7; D is uncertain. Germline CDR1 LGHNA, CDR2 YSLEER. CDR3 length equals 17 residues. As DNA, the CDR3 is TGCGCCAGCAGCAAAGACCGAGACCTTATACCCTCCTACGAGCAGTACTTC. The encoded protein is CASSKDRDLIPSYEQYF.

The table lists this clonotype with a few counts. The chain joins TRBV20-1 to TRBJ2-4; the D gene is possibly TRBD2 (6 bases). The V gene lost 5 bases and the J gene lost 0 bases, with 17 bases spanning the gap. This CDR3 comprises 16 residues. The germline gives CDR1 DFQATT, CDR2 SNEGSKA (reference sequence). The CDR3, as DNA: TGCAGTGCTGAGGGGACCCCGGGGGTAGCCAAAAACATTCAGTACTTC. Its translation is CSAEGTPGVAKNIQYF.

The chain couples TRBV5-8 to TRBJ2-5; 8 bases match TRBD2. V dropped 4 bases and J dropped 2; count of bases not matched to a gene: 10. The V gene's germline CDR1 is SGHTS and CDR2 YDEGEE. This CDR3 is 16 amino acids long. As DNA, the CDR3 is TGTGCCAGCAGCACCGGGGGGGCTAGCGGGCAAGAGACCCAGTACTTC. This gives the protein CASSTGGASGQETQYF.

This clonotype has just a few counts. The chain uses TRBV12-3 or TRBV12-4 and TRBJ1-2, with a weak D call TRBD1 (5 bases). Trimming took off 6 bases at V and 2 bases at J, with 10 bases between the two ends. There are 13 residues in the CDR3. CDR3 DNA: TGTGCCAGCAGGGGACTCCAGAACTATGGCTACACCTTC. It is translated as CASRGLQNYGYTF.

The rearrangement joins TRBV7-2 to TRBJ2-7; D not certain. In germline, CDR1 is SGHTA, CDR2 FQGNSA. The CDR3 is 13 amino acids. Trimming left V 5 bases short and J 2 bases short, with 10 bases between. In nucleotides, the CDR3 is TGTGCCAGCAGCCCCGGTTTGACCTACGAGCAGTACTTC. Translated: CASSPGLTYEQYF. Supplemented by reference TRBV7-2 and TRBJ2-7, the full variable domain reads GAGVSQSPSNKVTEKGKDVELRCDPISGHTALYWYRQSLGQGLEFLIYFQGNSAPDKSGLPSDRFSAERTGGSVSTLTIQRTQQEDSAVYLCASSPGLTYEQYFGPGTRLTVT.

This clonotype showed up just a few times. V usage is TRBV11-3 and J usage is TRBJ2-7; 9 nucleotides match TRBD2. The CDR3 covers 14 residues. J lost 7 bases, V lost 5 bases, and 9 bases had no gene match. Germline values: CDR1 SGHNT, CDR2 YENEEA. The CDR3 here is CASSQGAGGGEQYV. CDR3 bases: TGTGCCAGCAGCCAAGGAGCGGGGGGCGGAGAGCAGTACGTC.